The clone carrying this T cell receptor (beta chain) was detected many times. Its antigen is unidentified. The entry originates in a study of neurological immune-mediated disorders. Study results and caveats: The absence of shared CDR3 amino acid sequences among expanded clones across subjects suggests private repertoires in all groups.

5'RACE generated cDNA with 10-nucleotide random UMIs. Every sequencing run produced over 190 million TCR-beta sequences, and the sequences from any one run covered 15-18 subjects. TCRdb recomputed calls from the 5' RACE reads with MiXCR, one row per CDR3 protein. The sample has tens of thousands of distinct CDR3 sequences, roughly 7.7% seen once. Time point noted: longitudinal time-point 3. The unsorted libraries had their origin in 2 million PBMCs stored at -80 C. This CDR3 comprises 14 residues. V shed 5 bases, J shed 5 bases, and the junction held 6 bases outside the gene matches. The specimen was PBMCs. The receptor's source is a woman between 40 and 55 years old in good health. The chain recombines TRBV12-3 or TRBV12-4 with TRBJ2-7; 10 nucleotides line up with TRBD2. The CDR3 spells CASSDSGGRDEQYF. In DNA, the CDR3 is TGTGCCAGCAGTGATAGCGGGGGGCGAGACGAGCAGTACTTC.